The 27 T cell receptor beta chains listed next were all sequenced from one sample in a study of CD8 T cells in Susac syndrome. cDNA came from approximately 0.5 to 1 ug RNA primed by random hexamers. TCRdb reanalysed the immunoSEQ multiplex PCR reads using MiXCR and keeps one entry per CDR3 protein. The sample records almost 450,000 distinct CDR3 sequences, approximately 85% being singletons. The specimen was CD8+ T cells from PBMCs. The receptors were gathered from a human donor with multiple sclerosis.

Here the CDR3 reads CASSIDWTWSGYTF. As DNA, the CDR3 is TGTGCCAGTAGTATAGATTGGACATGGAGTGGTTACACCTTC. The chain has TRBV19 and TRBJ1-2, with D maybe TRBD1 (5 bases). Trimming shortened V by 0 bases and J by 11 bases, and 16 bases separated the two germline ends. Germline assignment: CDR1 LNHDA and CDR2 SQIVND (reference sequence). CDR3 size: 14 residues. Drawing the rest from reference TRBV19 and TRBJ1-2, the complete variable domain is DGGITQSPKYLFRKEGQNVTLSCEQNLNHDAMYWYRQDPGQGLRLIYYSQIVNDFQKGDIAEGYSVSREKKESFPLTVTSAQKNPTAFYLCASSIDWTWSGYTFGSGTRLTVV.

This chain uses TRBV20-1 with TRBJ1-1; 10 nucleotides line up with TRBD1. Per germline, CDR1 DFQATT and CDR2 SNEGSKA (reference sequence). The J segment lost 5 bases and the V segment lost 5 bases, leaving 8 bases of the junction unmatched. CDR3 size: 14 residues. CDR3 in DNA: TGCAGTGCTCCGACAGGGGGCTTTGCTACTGAAGCTTTCTTT. As protein: CSAPTGGFATEAFF.

The V call is TRBV30, the J call TRBJ1-1, with D perhaps matching TRBD1 (5 bases). CDR1 GTSNPN and CDR2 SVGIG come from the germline V gene (reference sequence). V was clipped by 3 bases and J by 6 bases, with 8 bases between them. This CDR3 contains 11 residues. CDR3 loop: CAWRQGPEAFF. The CDR3 coding sequence is TGTGCCTGGAGGCAGGGTCCTGAAGCTTTCTTT.

The table lists this clonotype with a few counts. The chain recombines TRBV27 with TRBJ2-7; D gene uncertain. Trimming cost V 5 bases and J 0 bases, with 11 bases left between them. Germline loops: CDR1 MNHEY, CDR2 SMNVEV (reference sequence). The CDR3 is made up of 14 amino acids. The CDR3 region has the DNA TGTGCCAGCAGTCGGCAGGCGAGCTCCTACGAGCAGTACTTC. Translating gives CASSRQASSYEQYF.

This chain links TRBV7-9 with TRBJ2-1; possible D gene TRBD2, 6 bases. Germline CDR1 reads SEHNR; CDR2 reads FQNEAQ (reference sequence). The V and J ends lost 3 bases and 6 bases respectively, with 12 bases between them. CDR3 length: 14 residues. For the CDR3, the DNA is TGTGCCAGCAGCTTCAGACTAGACCCCAATGAGCAGTTCTTC. It is translated as CASSFRLDPNEQFF.

The V call is TRBV3-1, the J call TRBJ2-2; 9 nucleotides align to TRBD2. This CDR3 has 15 residues. The germline CDR1 and CDR2 sequences are LGHDT and YNNKEL (reference sequence). Trimming took 4 bases from V and 4 from J; bases not matched to a gene: 4. CDR3 coding DNA: TGTGCCAGCAGCCCCTCTAGCGGGGCCACCGGGGAGCTGTTTTTT. It is translated as CASSPSSGATGELFF.

The chain links TRBV6-1 to TRBJ1-2, with D possibly TRBD1 on 5 matching bases. The CDR3 is 15 residues long. Trimming stripped 2 bases from V and 0 bases from J, with 10 bases between. Per germline, CDR1 MNHNS and CDR2 SASEGT. The CDR3 loop is CASSEWGQANYGYTF. CDR3 DNA: TGTGCCAGCAGTGAATGGGGCCAAGCTAACTATGGCTACACCTTC.

This chain uses TRBV7-9 with TRBJ1-1, with no clear D. The CDR3 spans 14 residues. The V end lost 4 bases, the J end lost 4 bases, and 13 bases lay between the germline ends. CDR1 and CDR2 from the germline V gene are SEHNR and FQNEAQ (reference sequence). The CDR3 DNA reads as TGTGCCAGCAGCTGGGTCGCGGGGAGCACTGAAGCTTTCTTT. Translation gives CASSWVAGSTEAFF.

The V gene is TRBV25-1, the J gene TRBJ2-7; TRBD2 is a possible D gene (5 bases). The CDR3 is 11 residues long. The ends were cut back, 6 bases at V and 3 bases at J, with 6 bases in the middle. Germline CDR1 reads MGHDK; CDR2 reads SYGVNS. The CDR3 protein is CASRDFYEQYF. CDR3 DNA sequence: TGTGCCAGCAGGGACTTCTACGAGCAGTACTTC.

The chain recombines TRBV4-1 with TRBJ2-7, with 7 nucleotides matching TRBD2. Germline CDR1 is MGHRA and CDR2 is YSYEKL. The CDR3 sequence is 14 residues long. The J segment lost 6 bases and the V segment lost 3 bases, leaving 8 bases of the junction unmatched. The CDR3 reads CASSHPGRLGEQYF. CDR3 nucleotide sequence: TGCGCCAGCAGCCATCCCGGGAGGCTGGGCGAGCAGTACTTC.

This sequence joins TRBV6-1 and TRBJ2-1, with TRBD2 as a possible D gene (6 bases). This CDR3 spans 13 amino acids. In germline, CDR1 is MNHNS, CDR2 SASEGT. The V and J ends lost 7 bases and 10 bases respectively, with 17 bases between them. CDR3 sequence: CASTPGLHPEQFF. The DNA of the CDR3 is TGTGCCAGCACGCCGGGACTTCATCCGGAGCAGTTCTTC.

The genes are TRBV10-3 and TRBJ1-2; D unclear. V was pared by 4 bases and J by 6 bases, with 12 bases between. This CDR3 has 13 amino acids. From germline, CDR1 is ENHRY and CDR2 SYGVKD. CDR3 amino acids: CAISAMSGDGYTF. CDR3 in DNA: TGTGCCATCAGTGCGATGTCGGGCGATGGCTACACCTTC.

The chain couples TRBV29-1 to TRBJ2-7; perhaps TRBD2 as D (6 bases). The CDR3 sequence is 12 residues long. The germline V gene has CDR1 SQVTM and CDR2 ANQGSEA. The V and J ends lost 6 bases and 4 bases respectively, with 13 bases between them. Here the CDR3 DNA reads TGCAGCGTGGTAGCGGCCCCGTACGAGCAGTACTTC. Translating it yields CSVVAAPYEQYF.

The V call is TRBV19, the J call TRBJ2-7, with TRBD1 identical over 8 bases. Germline V gives CDR1 LNHDA, CDR2 SQIVND (reference sequence). The CDR3 has 16 amino acids. J gave up 4 bases and V 8 bases, and 16 bases lay outside the gene matches. The CDR3 DNA follows: TGTGCCAGTCACGGCTTTGAGGGGACAGGTACATACGAGCAGTACTTC. It encodes CASHGFEGTGTYEQYF.

In DNA, the CDR3 is TGTGCCAGCAGCGTAGCGGAGCGGGGGGGCACAGATACGCAGTATTTT. This codes for CASSVAERGGTDTQYF. J is TRBJ2-3 and V is TRBV9, with 9 bases matching TRBD2. The CDR3 spans 16 residues. Germline values: CDR1 SGDLS, CDR2 YYNGEE. The J segment lost 1 base and the V segment lost 0 bases, leaving 3 bases of the junction unmatched.

The rearrangement joins TRBV19 to TRBJ1-5; 7 nucleotides align to TRBD1. CDR1 LNHDA and CDR2 SQIVND come from the germline V gene (reference sequence). With V trimmed by 9 bases and J by 0 bases, 2 bases remained unmatched. The CDR3 consists of 13 residues. The CDR3 protein is CASRDSSNQPQHF. CDR3 coding DNA: TGTGCCAGCAGGGACAGTAGCAATCAGCCCCAGCATTTT.

The chain has TRBV15 and TRBJ1-6; TRBD1 matches 9 bases. J lost 9 bases, V lost 4 bases, and 7 bases had no gene match. Germline CDR1 is LNHNV and CDR2 is YYDKDF (reference sequence). This CDR3 spans 15 amino acids. CDR3 nucleotide sequence: TGTGCCACCAGCACCCTACAGGGGGCGAGTTCACCCCTCCACTTT. Translating gives CATSTLQGASSPLHF.

The chain uses TRBV4-1 and TRBJ2-2; unclear D gene. CDR1 is MGHRA and CDR2 is YSYEKL in the germline V gene. The CDR3 loop spans 14 amino acids. With 4 bases removed from V and 1 base from J, the gap between germline ends came to 7 bases. This CDR3 is CASSPEENTGELFF. The CDR3 coding sequence is TGCGCCAGCAGCCCCGAGGAGAACACCGGGGAGCTGTTTTTT.

The J gene is TRBJ1-5, the V gene TRBV28; a weak D match, TRBD1 (6 bases). This CDR3 spans 15 amino acids. CDR1 and CDR2 (germline): MDHEN, SYDVKM. Trimming stripped 10 bases from V and 3 bases from J, with 19 bases between. Here the CDR3 reads CATARGGHHNQPQHF. DNA of the CDR3: TGTGCCACCGCCCGCGGGGGGCATCACAATCAGCCCCAGCATTTT.

J is TRBJ1-1 and V is TRBV29-1, with D possibly matching TRBD1 (6 bases). The germline gives CDR1 SQVTM, CDR2 ANQGSEA. With 5 bases removed from V and 3 bases from J, the gap between germline ends came to 16 bases. The length of the CDR3 is 14 residues. CDR3: CSVRGRKGDTEAFF. The DNA of the CDR3 is TGCAGCGTTCGGGGCCGGAAGGGGGACACTGAAGCTTTCTTT.

The chain links TRBV6-5 to TRBJ2-7, with D perhaps assigned TRBD1 or TRBD2 (5 bases each). V gave up 6 bases and J gave up 2 bases, with 17 bases separating them. The CDR3 runs to 15 residues. The germline CDR1 and CDR2 sequences are MNHEY and SVGAGI. The CDR3 loop is CASSSSGTVTYEQYF. As DNA, the CDR3 is TGTGCCAGCAGCTCCTCCGGGACCGTGACCTACGAGCAGTACTTC.

V and J are TRBV27 and TRBJ2-1; no clear D gene. V was clipped by 5 bases and J by 0 bases, with 8 bases between them. The CDR3 is 14 amino acids. Germline V gene lookup returns CDR1 MNHEY and CDR2 SMNVEV (reference sequence). In nucleotides, the CDR3 is TGTGCCAGCAGTGCCGACGACTCCTACAATGAGCAGTTCTTC. The encoded protein is CASSADDSYNEQFF.

The gene calls are TRBV10-3 and TRBJ2-3; D is perhaps TRBD1 or TRBD2 (6 bases each). Germline values: CDR1 ENHRY, CDR2 SYGVKD. This CDR3 region has 12 residues. Trimming left V 8 bases short and J 8 bases short, with 14 bases between. The CDR3 is CAIQEGDGTQYF. The CDR3 region has the DNA TGTGCCATCCAGGAGGGGGACGGTACGCAGTATTTT.

The chain recombines TRBV24-1 with TRBJ2-1, with 7 bases identical to TRBD2. CDR1 and CDR2 (germline): KGHDR, SFDVKD. V was clipped by 4 bases and J by 8 bases; unmatched bases: 10. This CDR3 contains 15 residues. The CDR3 region is CATSEGNAGVDEQFF. The CDR3 DNA is TGTGCCACCAGTGAAGGGAATGCGGGGGTGGATGAGCAGTTCTTC.

The chain couples TRBV5-1 to TRBJ1-1; D is unresolved. Between the trimmed V and J ends, which lost 0 bases and 2 bases, there was a span of 8 bases. Germline V gene lookup returns CDR1 SGHRS and CDR2 YFSETQ. This CDR3 is built from 14 residues. This CDR3 is CASSLVGINTEAFF. The DNA for the CDR3 is TGCGCCAGCAGCTTGGTGGGGATAAACACTGAAGCTTTCTTT.

The rearrangement joins TRBV19 to TRBJ2-1; TRBD2 agrees at 9 bases. The CDR3 contains 14 residues. Germline V gives CDR1 LNHDA, CDR2 SQIVND (reference sequence). The V and J ends lost 7 bases and 7 bases, in that order; junction bases with no gene match: 8. The chain's CDR3 is CASMAGGPQNEQFF. The CDR3 DNA reads as TGTGCCAGTATGGCGGGGGGGCCTCAGAATGAGCAGTTCTTC.

The chain recombines TRBV9 with TRBJ1-3; D not resolved. Germline V gene lookup returns CDR1 SGDLS and CDR2 YYNGEE. This CDR3 has 17 amino acids. V gave up 1 base and J gave up 2 bases, with 16 bases separating them. The CDR3 sequence is CASSVFPATSPGNTIYF. DNA of the CDR3: TGTGCCAGCAGCGTATTTCCAGCTACGAGCCCTGGAAACACCATATATTTT.